This TCR beta chain is from a study of spatial heterogeneity in lung cancer. Study context: A unique TCR and UMI combination showed up more than ten times in raw reads, on average. General study results and limits: Ubiquitous expanded tumor TCRs surfaced in blood more at resection than they did at follow-up.

This clonotype was counted a few times. Its antigen is not identified. The study tagged each TCR cDNA molecule with a unique molecular identifier. MiXCR, run by TCRdb on the 5' RACE reads, gives a single entry per CDR3 protein. The sample yields tens of thousands of distinct CDR3 sequences, approximately 12% seen once. Time point meaning: sample taken at primary tumor resection. No cells were sorted before sequencing. The whole RNA sequenced was extracted from tumor, nontumor lung or frozen PBMC. Samples came from roughly 75 TRACERx patients with untreated early-stage lung cancer. CDR1 is MNHNS, CDR2 SASEGT, per germline. The CDR3 has 15 amino acids. V dropped 2 bases and J dropped 5; count of bases not matched to a gene: 6.

The sequence derives from a male donor with early-stage non-small cell lung cancer. The sample in question was PBMCs, obtained at surgery. The V and J genes are TRBV6-1 and TRBJ2-5; 9 bases match TRBD2. For the CDR3, the DNA is TGTGCCAGCAGTGAATTTAGCGGGAGAGTGGAGACCCAGTACTTC. It encodes CASSEFSGRVETQYF.